The T cell receptor beta chain described here comes from a study of regulatory T cells in long-lasting Graves disease. Study as a whole: To qualify as persistent, Graves' disease required over 5 years of antithyroid drugs with positive TSH receptor antibodies. Study outcomes and limitations: Researchers reported studying only peripheral blood, not thyroid tissue. Persistent disease samples used TRBV28, TRBJ1-2 and TRBJ2-5 preferentially. Sharing of public clonotypes was greater in persistent patients (more than 2,500) than in new patients (more than 900).

Time point specified: persistent/refractory GD, antithyroid drugs over 5 years with positive TRAb. There was RNA extracted from PBMCs, and the TCR library was made from it. Trimming shortened V by 5 bases and J by 1 base, and 11 bases separated the two germline ends. The CDR3 has 15 residues. Sequencing libraries for TCR beta were prepared with iRepertoire HTBI primers and Arm-PCR of CDR3 regions. TCRdb independently ran MiXCR on the multiplex PCR reads; one entry per CDR3 protein. In the table there are roughly 450,000 distinct CDR3 sequences, about a quarter of which are singletons. This clonotype has ten or more counts. Its antigen remains unidentified.

Sequencing was performed on peripheral blood mononuclear cells (PBMCs), taken when the disease was refractory, from a patient treated with antithyroid drugs. This sequence originates from a female donor with Graves disease. This chain joins TRBV12-3 or TRBV12-4 and TRBJ2-2; D may match TRBD1 or TRBD2 (5 bases each). The CDR3 here is CASSRDRGNTGELFF. CDR3 in DNA: TGTGCCAGCAGTAGGGACCGGGGGAACACCGGGGAGCTGTTTTTT.